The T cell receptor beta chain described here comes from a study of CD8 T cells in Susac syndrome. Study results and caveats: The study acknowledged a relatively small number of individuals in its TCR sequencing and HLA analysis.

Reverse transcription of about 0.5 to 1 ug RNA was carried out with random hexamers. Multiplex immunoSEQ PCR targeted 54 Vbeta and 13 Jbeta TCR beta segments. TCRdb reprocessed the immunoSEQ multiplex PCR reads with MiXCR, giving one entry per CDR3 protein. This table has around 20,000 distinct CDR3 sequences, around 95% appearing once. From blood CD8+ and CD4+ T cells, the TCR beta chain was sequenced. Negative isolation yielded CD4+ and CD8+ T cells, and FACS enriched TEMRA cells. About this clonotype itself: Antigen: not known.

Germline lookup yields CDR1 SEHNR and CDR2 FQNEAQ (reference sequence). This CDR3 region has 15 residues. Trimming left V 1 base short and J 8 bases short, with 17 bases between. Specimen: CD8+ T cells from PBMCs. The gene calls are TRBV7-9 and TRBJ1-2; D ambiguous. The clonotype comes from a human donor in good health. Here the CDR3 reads CASSLDGLAALGYTF. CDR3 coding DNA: TGTGCCAGCAGCTTAGACGGTCTGGCCGCGTTGGGCTACACCTTC.